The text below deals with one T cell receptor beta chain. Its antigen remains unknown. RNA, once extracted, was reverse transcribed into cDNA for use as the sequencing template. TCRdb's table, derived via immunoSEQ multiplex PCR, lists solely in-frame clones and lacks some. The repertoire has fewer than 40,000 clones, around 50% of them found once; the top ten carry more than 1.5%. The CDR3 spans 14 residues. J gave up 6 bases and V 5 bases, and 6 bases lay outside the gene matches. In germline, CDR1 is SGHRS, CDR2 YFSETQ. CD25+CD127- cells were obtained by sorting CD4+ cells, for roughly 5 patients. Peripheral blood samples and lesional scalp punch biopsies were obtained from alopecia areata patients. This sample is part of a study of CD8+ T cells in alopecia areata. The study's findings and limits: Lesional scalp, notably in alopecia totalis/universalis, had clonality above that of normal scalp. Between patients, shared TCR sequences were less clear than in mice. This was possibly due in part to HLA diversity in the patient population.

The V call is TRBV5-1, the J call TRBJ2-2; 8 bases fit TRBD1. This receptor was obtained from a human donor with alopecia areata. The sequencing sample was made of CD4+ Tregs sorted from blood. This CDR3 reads CASRRTGTSGELFF. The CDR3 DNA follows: TGCGCCAGCAGAAGGACAGGGACGTCCGGGGAGCTGTTTTTT.